Below are 21 T cell receptor beta chains sequenced from a single sample in a study of identical twins. Via MiXCR, TCRdb re-called the 5' RACE reads, giving one row per CDR3 protein. This table has 250,000 to 300,000 distinct CDR3 sequences, roughly 9% appearing once. The same sample was also used in a study of yellow fever vaccine responses in identical twins.

Material: CD8+ T cells sorted from blood. These receptors were taken from a woman aged 18 to 35 in good health.

Ten or more counts support this clonotype. The V gene is TRBV5-1, the J gene TRBJ2-7; 7 bases match TRBD2. Germline V lookup: CDR1 SGHRS, CDR2 YFSETQ. The V and J ends lost 4 bases and 6 bases, in that order; junction bases with no gene match: 10. This CDR3 comprises 14 residues. CDR3 region: CASSPPGGFVEQYF. The CDR3 region has the DNA TGCGCCAGCAGCCCCCCGGGGGGATTCGTCGAGCAGTACTTC.

The table lists this clonotype with a few counts. The CDR3 reads CASSLDGARDYEQYF. In nucleotides, the CDR3 is TGTGCCAGCAGCTTAGATGGGGCTAGAGACTACGAGCAGTACTTC. This rearrangement joins TRBV7-9 to TRBJ2-7; maybe TRBD1 (5 bases). The germline gives CDR1 SEHNR, CDR2 FQNEAQ (reference sequence). V lost 1 base to trimming and J lost 3 bases, with 13 bases between them. The CDR3 sequence is 15 residues long. Full variable domain (remainder filled in from reference TRBV7-9 and TRBJ2-7): DTGVSQNPRHKITKRGQNVTFRCDPISEHNRLYWYRQTLGQGPEFLTYFQNEAQLEKSRLLSDRFSAERPKGSFSTLEIQRTEQGDSAMYLCASSLDGARDYEQYFGPGTRLTVT.

The V call is TRBV21-1, the J call TRBJ1-4. TRBV21-1 is a pseudogene locus. This CDR3 spans 11 amino acids. The DNA of the CDR3 is TGTGCTATGCGGCTCGATGAAAAACTGTTTTTT. The encoded protein is CAMRLDEKLFF.

The chain uses TRBV12-3 or TRBV12-4 and TRBJ2-7; 7 bases align to TRBD1. The CDR3 has 13 residues. Trimming at V came to 6 bases and at J to 3 bases, leaving 5 bases not matched to a gene. For the CDR3, the DNA is TGTGCCAGCAGATCCACAGGGGTCTACGAGCAGTACTTC. As protein: CASRSTGVYEQYF.

This clonotype was recorded many times. V gene TRBV4-3 combines with J gene TRBJ2-7; no firm D call. Germline values: CDR1 LGHNA, CDR2 YSLEER. CDR3 size: 14 residues. Trimming shortened V by 4 bases and J by 4 bases, and 14 bases separated the two germline ends. The CDR3 loop is CASSLELAIYEQYF. CDR3 in DNA: TGCGCCAGCAGCCTGGAATTGGCGATTTACGAGCAGTACTTC.

This clonotype was observed a few times. V is TRBV14 and J is TRBJ2-7; 11 bases fit TRBD2. Germline CDR1 and CDR2: SGHDN and FVKESK. The trim removed 2 bases at V and 3 bases at J, leaving 6 bases unmatched. There are 16 residues in the CDR3. Here the CDR3 DNA reads TGTGCCAGCAGCCAACTCATGACTAGCGGGGTCTACGAGCAGTACTTC. Its translation: CASSQLMTSGVYEQYF.

This clonotype turned up a few times. The chain joins TRBV6-2 or TRBV6-3 to TRBJ2-5, with no clear D. V was clipped by 4 bases and J by 5 bases, with 2 bases between them. CDR3 length: 10 amino acids. The germline V gene has CDR1 MNHEY and CDR2 SVGEGT. CDR3 DNA: TGTGCCAGCAGTTCGGAGACCCAGTACTTC. This gives the protein CASSSETQYF.

This clonotype was recorded many times. This chain uses TRBV29-1 with TRBJ2-7, with D possibly being TRBD1 (6 bases). In germline, CDR1 is SQVTM, CDR2 ANQGSEA. The CDR3 consists of 13 residues. V lost 6 bases and J 0 bases, leaving 12 bases between the germline ends. The CDR3 region has the DNA TGCAGCGTCCGCCGGGACAACTCCTACGAGCAGTACTTC. Translating gives CSVRRDNSYEQYF.

In this sample, this clonotype turned up a few times. The chain uses TRBV20-1 and TRBJ2-1, with 10 bases lining up with TRBD2. The length of the CDR3 is 11 residues. The germline V gene encodes CDR1 DFQATT and CDR2 SNEGSKA (reference sequence). The V segment lost 6 bases and the J segment 15 bases; nucleotides outside the gene matches: 8. CDR3 amino acids: CSAPTSGVRFF. In nucleotides, the CDR3 is TGCAGTGCACCTACTAGCGGGGTTCGGTTCTTC.

This clonotype showed up many times. The chain uses TRBV29-1 and TRBJ1-2; no definite D call. Trimming removed 6 bases from V and 7 bases from J, with 24 bases in between. The germline CDR1 and CDR2 sequences are SQVTM and ANQGSEA. This CDR3 spans 15 amino acids. CDR3: CSVTQLESVLGGYTF. DNA of the CDR3: TGCAGCGTAACTCAATTAGAGAGTGTTCTAGGTGGCTACACCTTC.

This clonotype has ten or more counts. This chain uses TRBV12-3 or TRBV12-4 with TRBJ1-1; D not certain. Trimming removed 7 bases from V and 3 bases from J, with 6 bases in between. The CDR3 runs to 11 residues. In nucleotides, the CDR3 is TGTGCCAGCACGGTTTACACTGAAGCTTTCTTT. It yields the protein CASTVYTEAFF.

This clonotype was seen repeatedly, ten times or more. The chain recombines TRBV21-1 with TRBJ2-7; the table's D call of TRBD1 was not tested on the DNA. TRBV21-1 is a listed pseudogene. This CDR3 comprises 12 residues. Written as DNA, the CDR3 is TGTGCCAGCAGCAAACGGCGAAGCCCGGGGTACTTC. This translates into CASSKRRSPGYF.

In this sample, this clonotype turned up many times. The CDR3 sequence: CAISELDRESNQPQHF. CDR3 in DNA: TGTGCCATCAGTGAGTTGGACAGGGAAAGCAATCAGCCCCAGCATTTT. This rearrangement joins TRBV10-3 to TRBJ1-5, with 8 bases identical to TRBD1. The CDR3 extends over 16 amino acids. Germline values: CDR1 ENHRY, CDR2 SYGVKD. The junction had 3 bases not matched to a gene; V was cut back by 1 base and J by 1 base.

This clonotype was recorded at least ten times. V is TRBV28 and J is TRBJ2-7, with 7 nucleotides matching TRBD2. Trimming at V came to 4 bases and at J to 3 bases, leaving 6 bases not matched to a gene. CDR3 length equals 14 residues. The germline V gene encodes CDR1 MDHEN and CDR2 SYDVKM. The CDR3 coding sequence is TGTGCCAGCAGTTCCCAGCGGGACCGCTACGAGCAGTACTTC. Translated: CASSSQRDRYEQYF. Drawing the rest from reference TRBV28 and TRBJ2-7, the complete variable domain is DVKVTQSSRYLVKRTGEKVFLECVQDMDHENMFWYRQDPGLGLRLIYFSYDVKMKEKGDIPEGYSVSREKKERFSLILESASTNQTSMYLCASSSQRDRYEQYFGPGTRLTVT.

This clonotype has a count of ten or more. V usage is TRBV6-2 or TRBV6-3 and J usage is TRBJ2-1; TRBD1 or TRBD2 may be the D gene (5 bases each). The germline V and J ends were trimmed by 5 bases and 3 bases, with 8 bases remaining between them. CDR3 length: 13 amino acids. The germline gives CDR1 MNHEY, CDR2 SVGEGT. As DNA, the CDR3 is TGTGCCAGCAGTGGGGGTGACTACAATGAGCAGTTCTTC. Translating gives CASSGGDYNEQFF.

The chain links TRBV11-2 to TRBJ2-1, with 9 bases identical to TRBD2. CDR3 size: 15 residues. CDR1 and CDR2 (germline): SGHAT, FQNNGV. Trimming cost V 0 bases and J 10 bases; bases outside gene matches: 7. The CDR3 DNA reads as TGTGCCAGCAGCTTAGAGGCGGGGGGGGGGCACGAGCAGTTCTTC. This encodes CASSLEAGGGHEQFF.

This clonotype was found a few times. The J gene is TRBJ2-1, the V gene TRBV29-1; no clear D. This CDR3 is 15 amino acids long. Germline CDR1 is SQVTM and CDR2 is ANQGSEA. The ends were cut back, 6 bases at V and 7 bases at J, with 22 bases in the middle. The CDR3 DNA sequence: TGCAGCGTACAAACCCAGCCTACCGGTGGGAATGAGCAGTTCTTC. It is translated as CSVQTQPTGGNEQFF.

This clonotype was recorded many times. The gene calls are TRBV28 and TRBJ2-1; D is possibly TRBD1 (5 bases). Germline-derived CDR1 and CDR2 are MDHEN and SYDVKM. V lost 1 base, J lost 3 bases, and 10 bases lay in between. CDR3 length: 15 amino acids. The CDR3 DNA reads TGTGCCAGCAGTTTATCAGGGTATGTCTACAATGAGCAGTTCTTC. Protein product: CASSLSGYVYNEQFF.

This clonotype was seen at least ten times. The chain uses TRBV27 and TRBJ2-2; D possibly corresponds to TRBD1 (5 bases). CDR3 size: 13 residues. The ends were cut back, 6 bases at V and 5 bases at J, with 10 bases in the middle. Germline CDR1 is MNHEY and CDR2 is SMNVEV (reference sequence). The DNA for the CDR3 is TGTGCCAGCAGGGGGCGAAGAACCGGGGAGCTGTTTTTT. Translation gives CASRGRRTGELFF.

This clonotype has more than one count but fewer than ten. V is TRBV11-2 and J is TRBJ2-7; 8 positions match TRBD2. The CDR3 is 16 residues long. V gave up 1 base and J gave up 1 base; unmatched junction bases: 6. Germline CDR1 reads SGHAT; CDR2 reads FQNNGV. The CDR3 coding sequence is TGTGCCAGCAGCTTAGTCGACGGGGGGGGTTCCTACGAGCAGTACTTC. It specifies CASSLVDGGGSYEQYF. The complete variable domain, with remaining parts taken from reference TRBV11-2 and TRBJ2-7, reads EAGVAQSPRYKIIEKRQSVAFWCNPISGHATLYWYQQILGQGPKLLIQFQNNGVVDDSQLPKDRFSAERLKGVDSTLKIQPAKLEDSAVYLCASSLVDGGGSYEQYFGPGTRLTVT.

Only a few counts were recorded for this clonotype. The gene calls are TRBV28 and TRBJ2-1; D remains ambiguous. V lost 8 bases to trimming and J lost 3 bases, with 5 bases between them. In germline, CDR1 is MDHEN, CDR2 SYDVKM. The CDR3 length is 11 residues. The CDR3 bases are TGTGCCAGCCAAAGCTACAATGAGCAGTTCTTC. This gives the protein CASQSYNEQFF.